This TCR beta chain was retrieved from a study of T cells in Graves' hyperthyroidism and ophthalmopathy. Background on the study: Specimen type is peripheral blood, collected at initial diagnosis prior to any treatment.

The V gene's germline CDR1 is GTSNPN and CDR2 SVGIG (reference sequence). This CDR3 is built from 13 residues. V was cut by 2 bases and J by 2 bases, with 10 bases left in between. The study enrolled patients aged 18 to 65 with newly diagnosed hyperthyroidism of under 2 months' duration. More than 9.5 ml fresh peripheral blood yielded the PBMCs. The CDR3 regions of TCR beta were amplified from RNA transcripts. Using the HTBI primer set, a first-round RT-PCR was run on the TCR CDR3. TCRdb re-called the multiplex PCR reads through MiXCR, storing one row per CDR3 protein. The sample includes 450,000 to 600,000 distinct CDR3 sequences, less than 15% of them seen just once. This clonotype was counted many times.

The sequenced sample was blood. This clonotype originated in a woman aged 40 to 49 with Graves' hyperthyroidism. The chain recombines TRBV30 with TRBJ2-7, with a possible D match to TRBD1 (6 bases). CDR3: CAWSTDSTYEQYF. CDR3 nucleotides: TGTGCCTGGAGTACGGACAGTACCTACGAGCAGTACTTC.